The sequence of this T cell receptor beta chain was determined in a study of vaccination and CD4 T cells after COVID-19. Whole-study context: It was a median roughly 100 days after diagnosis, with a range of 35 to 161, that post-COVID samples were drawn.

The treatment was: roughly 10-day PBMC culture with coronavirus spike peptide pools or control peptides (ViraFEST assay). With peptide pools, ViraFEST first expanded antigen-specific T cells and afterwards sequenced their TCRs. After around ten days of culture, CD4+ T cells were negatively selected. Cultured CD4+ T-cell DNA underwent Oncomine TCR Beta short-read sequencing. Genomic DNA was extracted from cultured CD4+ T cells. MiXCR was run by TCRdb on the PCR reads, yielding one entry per CDR3 protein. The sample has about 15,000 distinct CDR3 sequences; approximately 73% are singletons. A note on this clonotype: Its antigen is currently unknown.

The V gene lost 7 bases and the J gene lost 3 bases, with 19 bases spanning the gap. Per germline, CDR1 LNHDA and CDR2 SQIVND (reference sequence). This CDR3 region has 16 residues. The sequenced material came from CD4+ T cells from blood, cultured in vitro. The genes are TRBV19 and TRBJ1-5; D possibly corresponds to TRBD1 (5 bases). The clonotype originates from a human donor who had recovered from COVID-19. As DNA, the CDR3 is TGTGCCAGTACGGCGGGCGGGGGGTCTGACAATCAGCCCCAGCATTTT. Amino acid sequence: CASTAGGGSDNQPQHF.